This T cell receptor beta chain was sequenced for a study of blood T cell repertoires in COVID-19. Across the whole study: Among Cohort 3 donors, those recovered had two negative PCRs, clearance, or symptom resolution. The cDNA or gDNA used as material had been derived from T cells, B-cell-depleted T cells, or PBMCs.

TCRdb's copy holds only in-frame clones and misses some; the assay was immunoSEQ multiplex PCR. The data hold about 170,000 clones, with roughly 78% observed a single time. Living in about 25 US areas, the participants were between roughly 18 and 89 years of age. Participants' reported clinical history set cohort assignment. Trimming left V 4 bases short and J 1 base short, with 14 bases between. CDR3 length: 15 residues. Germline V gives CDR1 SGHNT, CDR2 YYREEE (reference sequence). This chain connects TRBV5-4 to TRBJ1-1; possibly TRBD1 for D (6 bases). The receptor comes from a woman in her seventies in a cohort exposed to, infected with or recovered from COVID-19 (not recorded which). Input material: PBMCs or T cells enriched from blood (not recorded which). CDR3 sequence: CASSLAGAANTEAFF. The CDR3 DNA reads as TGTGCCAGCAGCCTTGCAGGGGCAGCGAACACTGAAGCTTTCTTT.